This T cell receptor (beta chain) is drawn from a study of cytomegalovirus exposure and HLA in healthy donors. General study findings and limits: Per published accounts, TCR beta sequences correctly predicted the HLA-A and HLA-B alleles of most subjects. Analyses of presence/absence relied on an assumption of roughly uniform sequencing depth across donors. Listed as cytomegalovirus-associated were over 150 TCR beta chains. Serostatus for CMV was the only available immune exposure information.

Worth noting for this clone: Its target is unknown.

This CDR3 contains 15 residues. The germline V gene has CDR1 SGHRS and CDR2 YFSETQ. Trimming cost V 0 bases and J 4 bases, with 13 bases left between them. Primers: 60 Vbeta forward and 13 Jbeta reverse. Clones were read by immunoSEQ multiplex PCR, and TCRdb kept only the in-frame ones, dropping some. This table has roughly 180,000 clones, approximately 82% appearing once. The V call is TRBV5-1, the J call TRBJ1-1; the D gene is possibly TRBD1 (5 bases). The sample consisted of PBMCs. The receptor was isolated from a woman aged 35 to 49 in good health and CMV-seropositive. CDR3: CASSLEGRVGTEAFF. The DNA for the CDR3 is TGCGCCAGCAGCTTGGAGGGCAGGGTCGGCACTGAAGCTTTCTTT.